Each of the 18 T cell receptor beta chains below was sequenced from the same sample in a study of cytomegalovirus exposure and HLA in healthy donors. Vbeta (60) and Jbeta (13) primers were used in the PCR. Sequencing was performed with immunoSEQ multiplex PCR; in TCRdb, only in-frame clones are kept and a portion is missing. The data contain just over 150,000 clones, 80% to 90% of them singletons. Sequencing was carried out using PBMCs. The source is a woman in her late teens or twenties in good health and CMV-seronegative.

The chain uses TRBV19 and TRBJ1-2; D unresolved. Per germline, CDR1 LNHDA and CDR2 SQIVND (reference sequence). Trimming pared 7 bases from V and 7 bases from J, leaving 16 bases between. This CDR3 has 13 residues. The chain's CDR3 is CASTERMVGGYTF. The CDR3 bases are TGTGCCAGTACCGAGAGGATGGTGGGTGGCTACACCTTC.

The rearrangement links TRBV15 to TRBJ2-7, with 8 bases fitting TRBD1. The trim removed 1 base at V and 3 bases at J, leaving 5 bases unmatched. CDR1 is LNHNV and CDR2 is YYDKDF in the germline V gene (reference sequence). The CDR3 length is 15 residues. The CDR3 DNA reads as TGTGCCACCAGCAGAGTTGGGACAGGATACTACGAGCAGTACTTC. Protein: CATSRVGTGYYEQYF.

As DNA, the CDR3 is TGTGCCAGCACCACGGGGGACTCCTACGAGCAGTACTTC. Translating gives CASTTGDSYEQYF. The rearrangement joins TRBV7-9 to TRBJ2-7; a weak D match, TRBD2 (6 bases). The length of the CDR3 is 13 residues. V lost 7 bases and J 0 bases, leaving 10 bases between the germline ends. From germline, CDR1 is SEHNR and CDR2 FQNEAQ (reference sequence).

The chain is built from TRBV27 and TRBJ2-7; TRBD1 matches at 7 bases. Germline lookup yields CDR1 MNHEY and CDR2 SMNVEV (reference sequence). This CDR3 has 16 amino acids. The ends lost 5 bases at V and 3 bases at J; junction bases unmatched: 13. CDR3 in amino acids: CASSGAKGAKLYEQYF. CDR3 bases: TGTGCCAGCAGTGGGGCAAAGGGGGCGAAACTCTACGAGCAGTACTTC.

The chain employs TRBV28 and TRBJ2-7; maybe TRBD2 (7 bases). The CDR3 is 16 residues long. Per germline, CDR1 MDHEN and CDR2 SYDVKM. The germline V and J ends were trimmed by 5 bases and 7 bases, with 24 bases remaining between them. Written as DNA, the CDR3 is TGTGCCAGCAGTCGGGGGGCCCATGACCCGTCGCGGGAGCAGTACTTC. Encoded protein: CASSRGAHDPSREQYF.

CDR3 sequence (DNA): TGTGCCAGCAGCTACGACAGGGCCGGAGGCTACACCTTC. It translates to CASSYDRAGGYTF. V gene TRBV5-4 combines with J gene TRBJ1-2; 7 bases align to TRBD1. CDR3 size: 13 residues. V lost 3 bases and J lost 8; bases outside the gene matches: 7. Germline CDR1 and CDR2: SGHNT and YYREEE (reference sequence).

The chain employs TRBV7-9 and TRBJ2-7, with D unclear. CDR1 and CDR2 (germline): SEHNR, FQNEAQ (reference sequence). Trimming took off 5 bases at V and 3 bases at J, with 11 bases between the two ends. The CDR3 runs to 13 residues. CDR3 coding DNA: TGTGCCAGCAGCGCCAGTGAACGCTACGAGCAGTACTTC. Encoded protein: CASSASERYEQYF.

A few counts support this clone. The gene calls are TRBV28 and TRBJ1-1; TRBD1 is a possible D gene (6 bases). Deletions cut 4 bases from V and 11 bases from J, with 14 bases between. Germline lookup yields CDR1 MDHEN and CDR2 SYDVKM. The CDR3 length is 12 residues. The DNA for the CDR3 is TGTGCCAGCAGTTCTTGGACAGTTACTGCTTTCTTT. This sequence encodes CASSSWTVTAFF.

This clone was seen just once. The chain combines TRBV7-2 with TRBJ2-1; tentative D call: TRBD2 (6 bases). V was clipped by 9 bases and J by 1 base, with 13 bases between them. The CDR3 loop spans 14 amino acids. Germline lookup yields CDR1 SGHTA and CDR2 FQGNSA. Here the CDR3 DNA reads TGTGCCAGTTTCAGAGGGACTTCCTACAATGAGCAGTTCTTC. This translates into CASFRGTSYNEQFF.

This chain joins TRBV28 and TRBJ1-5; 8 nucleotides agree with TRBD1. The CDR3 consists of 20 residues. Trimming cost V 5 bases and J 0 bases; bases outside gene matches: 18. Germline values: CDR1 MDHEN, CDR2 SYDVKM. The CDR3 DNA reads TGTGCCAGCAGTCCTCACTTGTGGGACAGGCTTAGCCATAGCAATCAGCCCCAGCATTTT. This codes for CASSPHLWDRLSHSNQPQHF.

The rearrangement uses TRBV19 and TRBJ2-3, with a possible D match to TRBD2 (5 bases). This CDR3 comprises 16 residues. V was trimmed by 5 bases and J by 1 base, leaving 16 bases between them. Germline V gene lookup returns CDR1 LNHDA and CDR2 SQIVND (reference sequence). CDR3 DNA sequence: TGTGCCAGTAGTCCCGAGAGGGTAAGTGGCACAGATACGCAGTATTTT. Translating it yields CASSPERVSGTDTQYF.

V is TRBV30 and J is TRBJ2-5; D is unclear. Germline lookup yields CDR1 GTSNPN and CDR2 SVGIG (reference sequence). There are 12 residues in the CDR3. V was pared by 1 base and J by 2 bases, with 5 bases between. CDR3 in amino acids: CAWSGAQETQYF. CDR3 coding DNA: TGTGCCTGGAGTGGGGCTCAAGAGACCCAGTACTTC.

V is TRBV6-5 and J is TRBJ1-1; tentative D call: TRBD1 (6 bases). V was shortened by 2 bases and J by 7 bases, with 14 bases between the two germline ends. There are 14 residues in the CDR3. Germline V gives CDR1 MNHEY, CDR2 SVGAGI. The CDR3 DNA sequence: TGTGCCAGCAGTTACCAGGGGAATATGCTTGAAGCTTTCTTT. This sequence encodes CASSYQGNMLEAFF.

The chain combines TRBV5-6 with TRBJ2-1; weak D call: TRBD2 (5 bases). Germline lookup yields CDR1 SGHDT and CDR2 YYEEEE. V dropped 4 bases and J dropped 5 bases, with 10 bases sitting between them. This CDR3 has 13 residues. CDR3 in DNA: TGTGCCAGCAGCAGGACCGGGGACAATGAGCAGTTCTTC. This sequence encodes CASSRTGDNEQFF. Variable domain in full (rest from reference TRBV5-6 and TRBJ2-1): DAGVTQSPTHLIKTRGQQVTLRCSPKSGHDTVSWYQQALGQGPQFIFQYYEEEERQRGNFPDRFSGHQFPNYSSELNVNALLLGDSALYLCASSRTGDNEQFFGPGTRLTVL.

This chain connects TRBV7-9 to TRBJ2-3; TRBD2 matches 10 bases. CDR1 and CDR2 from the germline V gene are SEHNR and FQNEAQ (reference sequence). With V trimmed by 2 bases and J by 6 bases, 5 bases remained unmatched. This CDR3 spans 15 amino acids. CDR3 bases: TGTGCCAGCAGCTTAAAGCGGGGGGGCCGGGATACGCAGTATTTT. Translated: CASSLKRGGRDTQYF.

The V and J genes are TRBV7-2 and TRBJ2-7, with TRBD2 matching 8 bases. J lost 2 bases, V lost 1 base, and 1 base had no gene match. The CDR3 runs to 14 residues. CDR1 and CDR2 from the germline V gene are SGHTA and FQGNSA. CDR3 amino acids: CASSLEREPYEQYF. CDR3 DNA sequence: TGTGCCAGCAGCTTAGAGCGGGAGCCCTACGAGCAGTACTTC.

V is TRBV7-9 and J is TRBJ1-3; 7 positions agree with TRBD1. CDR1 SEHNR and CDR2 FQNEAQ come from the germline V gene (reference sequence). Germline trimming cut 8 bases from V and 0 bases from J; bases unmatched to any gene: 7. The CDR3 consists of 15 residues. The CDR3 region has the DNA TGTGCCAGCCCCGGGACAGACCTCTCTGGAAACACCATATATTTT. This gives the protein CASPGTDLSGNTIYF.

The V and J genes are TRBV9 and TRBJ1-2; 7 positions match TRBD1. V gave up 4 bases and J gave up 6 bases; unmatched junction bases: 9. CDR1 and CDR2 from the germline V gene are SGDLS and YYNGEE. CDR3 length: 14 residues. The CDR3 region is CASSSKQGSNGYTF. DNA of the CDR3: TGTGCCAGCAGCTCCAAACAGGGGAGTAATGGCTACACCTTC.